The entry that follows covers one T cell receptor (beta chain) sequence. The antigen is unknown. CDR1 and CDR2 from the germline V gene are KGHSH and LQKENI. CDR3 length: 17 amino acids. V lost 5 bases, J lost 3 bases, and 8 bases stayed unmatched. The method was immunoSEQ multiplex PCR; TCRdb's version includes in-frame clones alone and lacks a portion of them. The repertoire holds roughly 68,000 clones, with about 69% as singletons. The sample belongs to a study of vaccination effects on CD4 cells after COVID-19. Study-wide context: Samples came from a couple of convalescent patients 16 days and one week before vaccination.

CD4+ T cells were isolated after around 9 days of culture. Days 3 and 7 saw half the medium replaced with IL-2 medium. Study-level points and caveats: Few convalescent patients were included, and no early post-infection timepoints were sampled.

The sample consisted of CD4+ T cells from PBMCs cultured without peptide, taken before COVID-19 vaccination. The sequence derives from a human donor who had a prior SARS-CoV-2 infection. The J gene is TRBJ2-5, the V gene TRBV18; 14 bases are a match to TRBD2. The CDR3 region is CASSSIPGLAGEETQYF. The CDR3 bases are TGTGCCAGCTCATCAATTCCGGGACTAGCGGGAGAAGAGACCCAGTACTTC.